These 21 T cell receptor beta chains were all obtained from the same sample, sequenced in a study of T-cell memory formation after mild COVID-19. Each CDR3 protein is one row after TCRdb ran MiXCR on the 5' RACE reads. The sample carries roughly 150,000 distinct CDR3 sequences, 14% recorded once. The sample taken for sequencing was PBMCs or a T cell subset sorted from them (not recorded which). Receptors were obtained from an adult woman who had mild COVID-19 (a few samples of this study predate the infection). Cell type and time point are not known.

This clonotype was seen repeatedly, ten times or more. The chain carries TRBV4-2 and TRBJ1-2; no clear D. Germline V gene data show CDR1 as LGHNA and CDR2 as YNFKEQ. Trimming stripped 8 bases from V and 0 bases from J, with 4 bases between. The CDR3 extends over 11 amino acids. DNA of the CDR3: TGTGCCAGCGGAGCTAACTATGGCTACACCTTC. As protein: CASGANYGYTF.

This clonotype occurred a few times. The rearrangement uses TRBV10-3 and TRBJ2-1; 11 bases are shared with TRBD2. The V and J ends lost 4 bases and 8 bases, in that order; junction bases with no gene match: 7. There are 15 residues in the CDR3. CDR1 and CDR2 from the germline V gene are ENHRY and SYGVKD. The CDR3 DNA follows: TGTGCCATCAGTGGAACTAGCGGGAGTCTCTATGAGCAGTTCTTC. This gives the protein CAISGTSGSLYEQFF.

This clonotype was observed a handful of times. This chain joins TRBV6-5 and TRBJ1-2; D gene uncertain. CDR3 length: 11 residues. CDR1 and CDR2 (germline): MNHEY, SVGAGI. V was pared by 8 bases and J by 5 bases, with 9 bases between. The CDR3 sequence: CASRAAYGYTF. The CDR3 DNA follows: TGTGCCAGCCGAGCGGCATATGGCTACACCTTC.

This clonotype was seen just once. The V and J genes are TRBV7-3 and TRBJ1-5, with 8 bases fitting TRBD1. Trimming cost V 3 bases and J 4 bases; bases outside gene matches: 8. The CDR3 loop spans 16 amino acids. CDR1 is SGHTA, CDR2 FQGTGA, per germline. Written as DNA, the CDR3 is TGTGCCAGCAGCTTGCAGCAAGGGACAGGAAATCAGCCCCAGCATTTT. This gives the protein CASSLQQGTGNQPQHF.

This clonotype has just a few counts. J is TRBJ1-5 and V is TRBV7-8; TRBD1 agrees at 12 bases. This CDR3 region has 16 residues. V was clipped by 3 bases and J by 6 bases; unmatched bases: 6. Looked up from germline, CDR1 is SGHVS and CDR2 is FQNEAQ. This CDR3 reads CASSFGTGGAFQPQHF. The DNA for the CDR3 is TGTGCCAGCAGCTTCGGGACAGGGGGCGCTTTTCAGCCCCAGCATTTT.

This clonotype was seen more than once but under ten times. The rearrangement uses TRBV20-1 and TRBJ1-5; D not resolved. The CDR3 totals 13 residues. Per the germline V gene, CDR1 is DFQATT and CDR2 is SNEGSKA (reference sequence). The germline V and J ends were trimmed by 1 base and 7 bases, with 11 bases remaining between them. DNA of the CDR3: TGCAGTGCTAGAGTACAGTCGGCACAGCCCCAGCATTTT. Its translation is CSARVQSAQPQHF.

The chain combines TRBV5-1 with TRBJ2-7; D is unclear. The CDR3 totals 14 residues. Germline CDR1 SGHRS, CDR2 YFSETQ. The V gene lost 2 bases and the J gene lost 3 bases, with 12 bases spanning the gap. CDR3 DNA sequence: TGCGCCAGCAGCTTAGGGCAGGCCCTCTACGAGCAGTACTTC. Its translation is CASSLGQALYEQYF.

In DNA, the CDR3 is TGTGCCAGCAGCCCCGCGGGGGGGAGCTACAATGAGCAGTTCTTC. Protein: CASSPAGGSYNEQFF. The rearrangement links TRBV7-9 to TRBJ2-1, with TRBD2 matching over 9 bases. Germline assignment: CDR1 SEHNR and CDR2 FQNEAQ (reference sequence). The CDR3 contains 15 residues. V lost 5 bases to trimming and J lost 3 bases; unmatched junction nucleotides: 5.

This clonotype has more than one count but fewer than ten. A single base separates this from a much larger clone, so it may be a read error. This chain uses TRBV5-6 with TRBJ2-1; 10 bases fit TRBD1. The CDR3 length is 17 residues. The V gene's germline CDR1 is SGHDT and CDR2 YYEEEE. For the CDR3, the DNA is TGTGCCAGCAGCGAGACAGGGGGCACTGCCCTCTACACTGAGCAGTTCTTC. Its translation is CASSETGGTALYTEQFF. Filled out from reference TRBV5-6 and TRBJ2-1, the complete variable domain reads DAGVTQSPTHLIKTRGQQVTLRCSPKSGHDTVSWYQQALGQGPQFIFQYYEEEERQRGNFPDRFSGHQFPNYSSELNVNALLLGDSALYLCASSETGGTALYTEQFFGPGTRLTVL.

This clonotype was picked up a small number of times. The chain carries TRBV4-2 and TRBJ2-3, with D uncertain. Germline CDR1 reads LGHNA; CDR2 reads YNFKEQ. The V end was cut by 4 bases, the J end by 3 bases, with 8 bases between. The length of the CDR3 is 13 residues. The CDR3 DNA reads TGTGCCAGCAGCCCGGGTCAAACAGATACGCAGTATTTT. Protein product: CASSPGQTDTQYF.

This rearrangement joins TRBV20-1 to TRBJ2-3; 8 nucleotides match TRBD2. Trimming cost V 0 bases and J 4 bases; bases outside gene matches: 15. This CDR3 has 18 amino acids. Germline V gene sequence: CDR1 DFQATT, CDR2 SNEGSKA (reference sequence). This CDR3 reads CSARDAYTGTSLSDTQYF. The CDR3 DNA reads as TGCAGTGCTAGAGATGCCTATACCGGGACTAGTCTCTCAGATACGCAGTATTTT.

V usage is TRBV29-1 and J usage is TRBJ2-1; maybe TRBD1 (6 bases). Germline V lookup: CDR1 SQVTM, CDR2 ANQGSEA. Deletions cut 7 bases from V and 5 bases from J, with 12 bases between. The CDR3 length is 12 residues. CDR3 bases: TGCAGCGCATCAGGACAGAACAATGAGCAGTTCTTC. It yields the protein CSASGQNNEQFF.

V is TRBV20-1 and J is TRBJ2-7, with TRBD1 matching 10 bases. Germline CDR1 is DFQATT and CDR2 is SNEGSKA (reference sequence). V shed 1 base, J shed 6 bases, and the junction held 15 bases outside the gene matches. This CDR3 region has 17 residues. CDR3 loop: CSARARLPDRGSGEQYF. CDR3 coding DNA: TGCAGTGCTAGAGCCAGATTACCGGACAGGGGGTCCGGCGAGCAGTACTTC.

The genes are TRBV7-9 and TRBJ2-6, with D unclear. This CDR3 has 16 amino acids. Between the trimmed V and J ends, which lost 5 bases and 2 bases, there was a span of 13 bases. Germline CDR1 and CDR2: SEHNR and FQNEAQ (reference sequence). CDR3 protein: CASSPAGWTGANVLTF. The CDR3 bases are TGTGCCAGCAGCCCCGCCGGGTGGACTGGGGCCAACGTCCTGACTTTC.

This rearrangement joins TRBV7-3 to TRBJ2-1; D is uncertain. CDR1 and CDR2 from the germline V gene are SGHTA and FQGTGA. The CDR3 is made up of 13 amino acids. V lost 4 bases and J 9 bases, leaving 13 bases between the germline ends. The CDR3 DNA reads as TGTGCCAGCAGCTCAGACCTCCGAGGTGAGCAGTTCTTC. Protein sequence: CASSSDLRGEQFF.

The genes are TRBV30 and TRBJ2-7; 13 bases are shared with TRBD2. CDR3 length equals 16 residues. The V gene's germline CDR1 is GTSNPN and CDR2 SVGIG (reference sequence). V shed 4 bases and J 2 bases; nucleotides not matched to a gene: 8. The CDR3 region has the DNA TGTGCCTGGACGCCCAGCGGACTAGCGGGGGCCTACGAGCAGTACTTC. It encodes CAWTPSGLAGAYEQYF.

The rearrangement joins TRBV24-1 to TRBJ2-5; weak D call: TRBD2 (6 bases). Trimming took off 4 bases at V and 1 base at J, with 9 bases between the two ends. Germline CDR1 reads KGHDR; CDR2 reads SFDVKD. The CDR3 covers 14 residues. CDR3 nucleotides: TGTGCCACCAGTGACCGGGAGTCCCAAGAGACCCAGTACTTC. It specifies CATSDRESQETQYF.

The chain uses TRBV5-1 and TRBJ1-2, with a tentative D call TRBD1 (6 bases). V shed 1 base and J shed 6 bases, with 13 bases lying between them. In germline, CDR1 is SGHRS, CDR2 YFSETQ. CDR3 size: 14 residues. CDR3 residues: CASSLSRGLDGYTF. CDR3 in DNA: TGCGCCAGCAGCTTGTCCAGGGGTCTCGATGGCTACACCTTC. Using reference TRBV5-1 and TRBJ1-2 for the parts outside the CDR3, the full variable domain is KAGVTQTPRYLIKTRGQQVTLSCSPISGHRSVSWYQQTPGQGLQFLFEYFSETQRNKGNFPGRFSGRQFSNSRSEMNVSTLELGDSALYLCASSLSRGLDGYTFGSGTRLTVV.

This clonotype appeared a few times. The chain has TRBV9 and TRBJ2-3; a possible D gene is TRBD1 (5 bases). Deletions cut 0 bases from V and 2 bases from J, with 10 bases between. Germline lookup yields CDR1 SGDLS and CDR2 YYNGEE. The CDR3 is made up of 15 amino acids. CDR3 bases: TGTGCCAGCAGCGTAGTAGGACAAGACACAGATACGCAGTATTTT. Its translation is CASSVVGQDTDTQYF.

This clonotype has a count of ten or more. The V and J genes are TRBV5-1 and TRBJ2-7; 8 positions agree with TRBD1. The junction had 10 bases not matched to a gene; V was cut back by 5 bases and J by 3 bases. In germline, CDR1 is SGHRS, CDR2 YFSETQ. The CDR3 has 15 residues. The CDR3 DNA reads as TGCGCCAGCAGAGAGACAGGGGTTCCAGACTACGAGCAGTACTTC. It encodes CASRETGVPDYEQYF.

This sequence joins TRBV30 and TRBJ1-1; D not certain. This CDR3 is built from 13 residues. The germline V gene has CDR1 GTSNPN and CDR2 SVGIG (reference sequence). V was cut by 1 base and J by 3 bases, with 9 bases left in between. The CDR3, as DNA: TGTGCCTGGAGTGAGGCAAGGCACACTGAAGCTTTCTTT. Translation gives CAWSEARHTEAFF.